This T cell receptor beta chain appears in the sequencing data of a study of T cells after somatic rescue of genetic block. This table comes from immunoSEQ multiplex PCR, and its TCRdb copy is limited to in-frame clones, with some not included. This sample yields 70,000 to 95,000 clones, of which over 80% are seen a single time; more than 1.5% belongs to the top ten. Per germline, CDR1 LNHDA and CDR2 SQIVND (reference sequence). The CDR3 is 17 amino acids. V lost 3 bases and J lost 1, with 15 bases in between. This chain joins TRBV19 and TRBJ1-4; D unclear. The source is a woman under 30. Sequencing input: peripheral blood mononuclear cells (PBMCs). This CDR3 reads CASSILGGGRTNEKLFF. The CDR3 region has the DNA TGTGCCAGTAGTATTCTGGGCGGCGGGCGAACTAATGAAAAACTGTTTTTT.